The 5 T cell receptor beta chains given below trace back to one sample, sequenced in a study of response to subunit inactivated influenza vaccine. TCRdb re-called the RT-PCR reads with MiXCR, one entry per CDR3 protein. The sample gives about 190,000 distinct CDR3 sequences, approximately 15% of which show up once; 26% is in the top ten. Sequencing was performed on CD8+ T cells sorted from PBMCs, taken about 5 days after vaccination. These receptors were collected from a man aged 45-65 years who received an inactivated influenza vaccine.

This clonotype has a count of ten or more. The rearrangement links TRBV6-1 to TRBJ2-3; perhaps TRBD2 as D (5 bases). Germline V gene data show CDR1 as MNHNS and CDR2 as SASEGT. V was trimmed by 1 base and J by 0 bases, leaving 8 bases between them. This CDR3 is built from 15 residues. CDR3 amino acids: CASSEGEHSTDTQYF. CDR3 sequence (DNA): TGTGCCAGCAGTGAAGGGGAGCATAGCACAGATACGCAGTATTTT.

The chain carries TRBV6-5 and TRBJ2-7; tentatively, D is TRBD1 (5 bases). CDR3 length equals 12 residues. Germline V gene sequence: CDR1 MNHEY, CDR2 SVGAGI. Trimming pared 6 bases from V and 3 bases from J, leaving 9 bases between. CDR3: CASSPDNYEQYF. In DNA, the CDR3 is TGTGCCAGCAGCCCGGACAACTACGAGCAGTACTTC.

As for this clonotype: Being one base from a much bigger clone, this may be a read error. The rearrangement joins TRBV2 to TRBJ2-3; D is unclear. Germline-derived CDR1 and CDR2 are SNHLY and FYNNEI. The length of the CDR3 is 15 residues. The CDR3 DNA follows: TGTACCAGCAGTTTCGGTTCCAGTGGCACAGATACGCAGTATTTT. It encodes CTSSFGSSGTDTQYF.

This clonotype was picked up a small number of times. The V and J genes are TRBV20-1 and TRBJ1-2; 9 bases are a match to TRBD1. J lost 8 bases, V lost 3 bases, and 13 bases had no gene match. CDR3 size: 15 residues. CDR1 and CDR2 from the germline V gene are DFQATT and SNEGSKA (reference sequence). The CDR3 loop reads CSARPPGTGRHGYTF. DNA for the CDR3: TGCAGTGCTAGGCCACCCGGGACAGGGCGTCACGGCTACACCTTC.

The chain couples TRBV27 to TRBJ1-5; 8 bases line up with TRBD1. This CDR3 contains 14 residues. In germline, CDR1 is MNHEY, CDR2 SMNVEV (reference sequence). V shed 5 bases and J 7 bases; nucleotides not matched to a gene: 7. CDR3 DNA sequence: TGTGCCAGCAGTCCGGACAGGGAGGCCCAGCCCCAGCATTTT. Translating gives CASSPDREAQPQHF.